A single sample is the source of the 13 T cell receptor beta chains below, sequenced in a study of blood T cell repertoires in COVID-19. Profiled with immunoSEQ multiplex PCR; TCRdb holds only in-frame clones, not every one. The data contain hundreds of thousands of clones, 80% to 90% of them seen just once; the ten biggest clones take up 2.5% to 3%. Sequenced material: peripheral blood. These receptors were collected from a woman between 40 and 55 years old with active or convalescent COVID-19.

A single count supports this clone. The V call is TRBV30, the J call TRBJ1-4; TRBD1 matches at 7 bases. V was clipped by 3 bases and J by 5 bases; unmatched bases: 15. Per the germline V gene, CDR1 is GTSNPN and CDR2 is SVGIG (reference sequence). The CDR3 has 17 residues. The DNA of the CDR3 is TGTGCCTGGAGCTCGACTTCCGGGACAGAGTTCAATGAAAAACTGTTTTTT. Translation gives CAWSSTSGTEFNEKLFF.

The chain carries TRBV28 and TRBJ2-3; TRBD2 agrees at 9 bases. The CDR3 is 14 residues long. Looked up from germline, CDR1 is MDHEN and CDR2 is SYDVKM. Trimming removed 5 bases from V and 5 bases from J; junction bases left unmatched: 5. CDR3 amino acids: CASSPLTSGDTQYF. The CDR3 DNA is TGTGCCAGCAGTCCTCTGACTAGCGGAGATACGCAGTATTTT.

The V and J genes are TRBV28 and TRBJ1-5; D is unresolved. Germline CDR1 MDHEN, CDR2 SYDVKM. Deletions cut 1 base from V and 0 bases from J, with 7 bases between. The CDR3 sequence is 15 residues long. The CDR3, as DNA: TGTGCCAGCAGTTTATTAGCCTATAGCAATCAGCCCCAGCATTTT. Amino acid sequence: CASSLLAYSNQPQHF.

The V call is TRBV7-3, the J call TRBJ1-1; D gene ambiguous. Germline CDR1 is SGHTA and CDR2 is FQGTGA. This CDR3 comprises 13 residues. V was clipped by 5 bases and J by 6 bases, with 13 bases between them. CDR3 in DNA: TGTGCCAGCAGCCCCGACGCGGGCTCTGAAGCTTTCTTT. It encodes CASSPDAGSEAFF.

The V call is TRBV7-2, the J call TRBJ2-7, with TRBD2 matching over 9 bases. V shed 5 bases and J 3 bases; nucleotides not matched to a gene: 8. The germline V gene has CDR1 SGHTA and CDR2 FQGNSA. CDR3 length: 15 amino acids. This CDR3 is CASSPLAGGSYEQYF. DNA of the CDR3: TGTGCCAGCAGCCCGCTGGCGGGGGGGAGCTACGAGCAGTACTTC.

In DNA, the CDR3 is TGTGCCAGCAGTCACAGGGGCTCCACTGAAGCTTTCTTT. This sequence encodes CASSHRGSTEAFF. The chain uses TRBV28 and TRBJ1-1; 7 bases map to TRBD1. Germline V lookup: CDR1 MDHEN, CDR2 SYDVKM. The V and J ends lost 5 bases and 4 bases, in that order; junction bases with no gene match: 4. The CDR3 runs 13 residues.

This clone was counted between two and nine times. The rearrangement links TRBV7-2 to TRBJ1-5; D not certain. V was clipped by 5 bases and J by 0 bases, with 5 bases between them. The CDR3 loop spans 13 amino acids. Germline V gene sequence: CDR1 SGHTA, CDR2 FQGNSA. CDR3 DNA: TGTGCCAGCAGCCGGTATAGCAATCAGCCCCAGCATTTT. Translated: CASSRYSNQPQHF.

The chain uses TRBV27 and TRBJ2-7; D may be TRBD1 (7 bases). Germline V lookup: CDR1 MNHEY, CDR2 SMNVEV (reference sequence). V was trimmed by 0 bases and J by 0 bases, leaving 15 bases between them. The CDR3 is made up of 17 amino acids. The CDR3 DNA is TGTGCCAGCAGTTTATCCCCAGGGGGGACAGCCTCCTACGAGCAGTACTTC. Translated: CASSLSPGGTASYEQYF.

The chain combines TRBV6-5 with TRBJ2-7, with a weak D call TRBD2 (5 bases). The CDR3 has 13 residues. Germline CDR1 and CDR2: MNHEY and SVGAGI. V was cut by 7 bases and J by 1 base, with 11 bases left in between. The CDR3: CASTVGLSYEQYF. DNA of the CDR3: TGTGCCAGCACCGTAGGACTGTCCTACGAGCAGTACTTC.

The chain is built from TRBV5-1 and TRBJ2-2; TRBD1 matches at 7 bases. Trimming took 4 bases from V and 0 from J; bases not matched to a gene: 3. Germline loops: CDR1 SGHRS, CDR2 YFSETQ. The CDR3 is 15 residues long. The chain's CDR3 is CASSGTAANTGELFF. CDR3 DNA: TGCGCCAGCAGCGGGACAGCCGCGAACACCGGGGAGCTGTTTTTT. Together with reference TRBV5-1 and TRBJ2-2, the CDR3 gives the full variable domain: KAGVTQTPRYLIKTRGQQVTLSCSPISGHRSVSWYQQTPGQGLQFLFEYFSETQRNKGNFPGRFSGRQFSNSRSEMNVSTLELGDSALYLCASSGTAANTGELFFGEGSRLTVL.

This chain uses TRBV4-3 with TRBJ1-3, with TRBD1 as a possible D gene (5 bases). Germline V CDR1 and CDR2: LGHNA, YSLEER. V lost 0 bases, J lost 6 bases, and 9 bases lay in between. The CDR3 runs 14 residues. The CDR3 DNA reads TGCGCCAGCAGCCAAGATTCAGGGCTAAACACCATATATTTT. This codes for CASSQDSGLNTIYF.

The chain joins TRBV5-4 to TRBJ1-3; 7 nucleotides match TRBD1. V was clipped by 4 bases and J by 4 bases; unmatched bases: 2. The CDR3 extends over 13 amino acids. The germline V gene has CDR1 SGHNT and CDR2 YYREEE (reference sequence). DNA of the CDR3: TGTGCCAGCAGCCTGGACAGGGGAAACACCATATATTTT. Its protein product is CASSLDRGNTIYF.

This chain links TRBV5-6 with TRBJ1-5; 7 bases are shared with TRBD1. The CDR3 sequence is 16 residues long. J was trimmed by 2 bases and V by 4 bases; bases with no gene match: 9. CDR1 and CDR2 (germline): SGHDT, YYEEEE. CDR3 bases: TGTGCCAGCAGCCATCTACAGGGGCGCGGCAATCAGCCCCAGCATTTT. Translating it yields CASSHLQGRGNQPQHF.